This is a list of T cell receptor beta chains from one sample in a study of cytomegalovirus exposure and HLA in healthy donors. Only in-frame clones appear in the TCRdb table, and some are missing; sequencing was by immunoSEQ multiplex PCR. The sample yields about 260,000 clones, 80% to 90% seen once. Sequencing used PBMCs. The receptors were gathered from a woman in her thirties or forties in good health and CMV-seropositive. CDR3s include the opening cysteine and the closing phenylalanine or tryptophan. The D gene is left open where the match is weak. A clone size is listed for some rows: how often the clone was seen (once, few, many), or a class if it is expanded.

D gene: -; J gene: TRBJ2-6; V gene: TRBV6-4; clone size: -; CDR3 DNA: TGTGCCAGCAGTGAGGGACTTGGGGCCAACGTCCTGACTTTC; CDR3 protein: CASSEGLGANVLTF
D gene: TRBD2; J gene: TRBJ2-7; V gene: TRBV4-3; clone size: -; CDR3 DNA: TGCGCCAGCAGCCTGAGGGGTCCTGGCGGGAGGGCCCCCCACGAGCAGTACTTC; CDR3 protein: CASSLRGPGGRAPHEQYF
D gene: TRBD2; J gene: TRBJ2-1; V gene: TRBV11-3; clone size: once; CDR3 DNA: TGTGCCAGCAGCTTGGGGCTAGCGGGGCCGGGGGATGAGCAGTTCTTC; CDR3 protein: CASSLGLAGPGDEQFF
D gene: TRBD1; J gene: TRBJ2-7; V gene: TRBV7-2; clone size: -; CDR3 DNA: TGTGCCAGCAGCCACGGGACAGTATCCTACGAGCAGTACTTC; CDR3 protein: CASSHGTVSYEQYF
D gene: TRBD1; J gene: TRBJ2-2; V gene: TRBV6-6; clone size: -; CDR3 DNA: TGTGCCAGCAGTTATTTGGGGACAGGGAAGGCCGGGGAGCTGTTTTTT; CDR3 protein: CASSYLGTGKAGELFF
D gene: -; J gene: TRBJ2-7; V gene: TRBV12-5; clone size: once; CDR3 DNA: TGTGCTAGTGGTTTGAACGACTACTACTACGAGCAGTACTTC; CDR3 protein: CASGLNDYYYEQYF
D gene: TRBD1; J gene: TRBJ1-3; V gene: TRBV18; clone size: once; CDR3 DNA: TGTGCCAGCTCACCACCGGGACAGGGAAATTCTGGAAACACCATATATTTT; CDR3 protein: CASSPPGQGNSGNTIYF
D gene: -; J gene: TRBJ2-7; V gene: TRBV7-9; clone size: -; CDR3 DNA: TGTTCCAGCAGCTTACGGGGAAATCGGCACGAGCAGTACTTC; CDR3 protein: CSSSLRGNRHEQYF
D gene: -; J gene: TRBJ2-3; V gene: TRBV29-1; clone size: -; CDR3 DNA: TGCAGCGTTGAAAAAGGGGCAGATACGCAGTATTTT; CDR3 protein: CSVEKGADTQYF
D gene: TRBD2; J gene: TRBJ2-7; V gene: TRBV19; clone size: -; CDR3 DNA: TGTGCCAGTAGTGTGCTAGCGGGAACCTACGAGCAGTACTTC; CDR3 protein: CASSVLAGTYEQYF
D gene: -; J gene: TRBJ1-1; V gene: TRBV27; clone size: -; CDR3 DNA: TGTGCCAGCAGTCGTCCGGGGACTGAAGCTTTCTTT; CDR3 protein: CASSRPGTEAFF
D gene: -; J gene: TRBJ2-2; V gene: TRBV19; clone size: -; CDR3 DNA: TGTGCCAGTAGTATGAAATTGGGGCGGGAATCCGGGGAGCTGTTTTTT; CDR3 protein: CASSMKLGRESGELFF
D gene: TRBD2; J gene: TRBJ2-2; V gene: TRBV2; clone size: -; CDR3 DNA: TGTGCCAGCAGTGGACTAGCGAGCGGCACCGGGGAGCTGTTTTTT; CDR3 protein: CASSGLASGTGELFF
D gene: -; J gene: TRBJ2-3; V gene: TRBV5-8; clone size: -; CDR3 DNA: TGTGCCAGCAGCCACTCACAGGGATCTAGCACAGATACGCAGTATTTT; CDR3 protein: CASSHSQGSSTDTQYF
D gene: -; J gene: TRBJ1-3; V gene: TRBV30; clone size: -; CDR3 DNA: TGTGCCTGGAGTCTAGACCAAGGCTCTGGAAACACCATATATTTT; CDR3 protein: CAWSLDQGSGNTIYF
D gene: -; J gene: TRBJ2-1; V gene: TRBV7-2; clone size: -; CDR3 DNA: TGTGCCAGCAGCTTCCCCGGGACAGAGCAGTTCTTC; CDR3 protein: CASSFPGTEQFF
D gene: -; J gene: TRBJ1-1; V gene: TRBV2; clone size: -; CDR3 DNA: TGTGCCAGCAGCCTGGACAGGAACACTGAAGCTTTCTTT; CDR3 protein: CASSLDRNTEAFF
D gene: -; J gene: TRBJ2-7; V gene: TRBV6-1; clone size: -; CDR3 DNA: TGTGCCAGCACATACGAGTACCCCCAATACGAGCAGTACTTC; CDR3 protein: CASTYEYPQYEQYF
D gene: TRBD1; J gene: TRBJ1-2; V gene: TRBV7-8; clone size: -; CDR3 DNA: TGTGCCAGCAGCTTAGCTGCAGGGGGTAACTATGGCTACACCTTC; CDR3 protein: CASSLAAGGNYGYTF
D gene: -; J gene: TRBJ1-2; V gene: TRBV19; clone size: -; CDR3 DNA: TGTGCCAGTAGTATAGGGGCCGCGACGAACTATGGCTACACCTTC; CDR3 protein: CASSIGAATNYGYTF
D gene: -; J gene: TRBJ1-2; V gene: TRBV27; clone size: -; CDR3 DNA: TGTGCCAGCAGGCCTATGCCGGGAAACGACTATGGCTACACCTTC; CDR3 protein: CASRPMPGNDYGYTF
D gene: TRBD1; J gene: TRBJ2-1; V gene: TRBV6-5; clone size: -; CDR3 DNA: TGTGCCAGCAGTTACCTGGGACAGTTCGGCCATGAGCAGTTCTTC; CDR3 protein: CASSYLGQFGHEQFF
D gene: -; J gene: TRBJ1-6; V gene: TRBV7-2; clone size: -; CDR3 DNA: TGTGCCAGCAGCGTTAATAATTCACCCCTCCACTTT; CDR3 protein: CASSVNNSPLHF
D gene: TRBD1; J gene: TRBJ1-6; V gene: TRBV6-6; clone size: -; CDR3 DNA: TGTGCCAGCAGTTACGCCGGGACAGACGATTCACCCCTCCACTTT; CDR3 protein: CASSYAGTDDSPLHF
D gene: TRBD2; J gene: TRBJ2-1; V gene: TRBV7-2; clone size: -; CDR3 DNA: TGTGCCAGCAGCCCGGGGACTAGCGATTACAATGAGCAGTTCTTC; CDR3 protein: CASSPGTSDYNEQFF
D gene: TRBD2; J gene: TRBJ2-1; V gene: TRBV4-2; clone size: -; CDR3 DNA: TGTGCCAGCAGCCAAGCGAGAAAAGCGGGAGGGCCGAGGGACGAGCAGCTCTTC; CDR3 protein: CASSQARKAGGPRDEQLF
D gene: TRBD1; J gene: TRBJ2-7; V gene: TRBV19; clone size: -; CDR3 DNA: TGTGCCAGTAGTCCACCGGGACAGCTTTCCTACGAGCAGTACTTC; CDR3 protein: CASSPPGQLSYEQYF
D gene: TRBD2; J gene: TRBJ2-1; V gene: TRBV6-5; clone size: few; CDR3 DNA: TGTGCCAGCAGCCCCCTAGCGGGAGTCTACAATGAGCAGTTCTTC; CDR3 protein: CASSPLAGVYNEQFF
D gene: -; J gene: TRBJ1-1; V gene: TRBV9; clone size: -; CDR3 DNA: TGTGCCAGCAGCGTCTCCCGGGGAAACGCTGAAGCTTTCTTT; CDR3 protein: CASSVSRGNAEAFF
D gene: TRBD1; J gene: TRBJ2-1; V gene: TRBV19; clone size: -; CDR3 DNA: TGTGCCAGTAGAGGGACAGTTTACAATGAGCAGTTCTTC; CDR3 protein: CASRGTVYNEQFF
D gene: -; J gene: TRBJ2-3; V gene: TRBV4-1; clone size: few; CDR3 DNA: TGCGCCAGCAGTCGCTCGGGGACTGGTTGGGATACGCAGTATTTT; CDR3 protein: CASSRSGTGWDTQYF
D gene: TRBD1; J gene: TRBJ1-4; V gene: TRBV5-1; clone size: -; CDR3 DNA: TGCGCCAGCAGCTTGGGGGAAATCTGGACAGGGGTTCGTGAAAAACTGTTTTTT; CDR3 protein: CASSLGEIWTGVREKLFF
D gene: TRBD2; J gene: TRBJ2-3; V gene: TRBV9; clone size: -; CDR3 DNA: TGTGCCAGCAGCCGTAGCGGGACTAGCGTGGATACGCAGTATTTT; CDR3 protein: CASSRSGTSVDTQYF